This is a list of T cell receptor beta chains from one sample in a study of T-cell memory formation after mild COVID-19. TCRdb re-called the 5' RACE reads with MiXCR, one entry per CDR3 protein. The data show roughly 400,000 distinct CDR3 sequences, with more than 15% seen just once and about 22% held by the top ten. The source material was PBMCs or a T cell subset sorted from them (not recorded which). The receptors originated from a man between 18 and 29 years old who had mild COVID-19 (a few samples of this study predate the infection). Cell type and time point are not known. Each CDR3 is given with its conserved first and last residue. A D gene is named only where the DNA matches it firmly. The size entry is marked missing in some rows and otherwise reads once, few, many or a size class.

cdr3_nt,cdr3_aa,cdr3_length,v_call,d_call,j_call,clone_size
TGTGCCAGCAGGTTCCCTGGCAGGGCTCATTCACCCCTCCACTTT,CASRFPGRAHSPLHF,15,TRBV7-2,.,TRBJ1-6,few
TGCAGCGTTCCTTTGGGGGGGGGCGCGGAGCAGTTCTTC,CSVPLGGGAEQFF,13,TRBV29-1,.,TRBJ2-1,.
TGTGCTAGCAGCTTAGCCTCAAACACCGGGGAGCTGTTTTTT,CASSLASNTGELFF,14,TRBV7-7,.,TRBJ2-2,few
TGTGCCAGCAAAAGTGGGAGAATGGGCCAAGGGCGGGCGCAGTATTTT,CASKSGRMGQGRAQYF,16,TRBV6-2/TRBV6-3,.,TRBJ2-3,.
TGTGCCAGCAGGGGGGATTTGATCGGGGAGCTGTTTTTT,CASRGDLIGELFF,13,TRBV6-5,.,TRBJ2-2,.
TGTGCCAGCAGTGAATACGATACGCAGTATTTT,CASSEYDTQYF,11,TRBV25-1,.,TRBJ2-3,few
TGTGCCATCATGACTACCGGGACAGTAAATGAGCAGTTCTTC,CAIMTTGTVNEQFF,14,TRBV10-3,TRBD1,TRBJ2-1,few
TGCAGCGTTCGGGACAGGCTTAACACCGGGGAGCTGTTTTTT,CSVRDRLNTGELFF,14,TRBV29-1,TRBD1,TRBJ2-2,many
TGTGCCAGCAGTCCCGGCCTCTTAGTCTATGAGCAGTTCTTC,CASSPGLLVYEQFF,14,TRBV6-1,.,TRBJ2-1,few
TGTGCCACCAGCAGAGCCCTAGTCCCGAGGCGGTACTTC,CATSRALVPRRYF,13,TRBV15,.,TRBJ2-5,many
TGTGCCAGCAGTTATTTCCTGGGCGCTGAAGCTTTCTTT,CASSYFLGAEAFF,13,TRBV6-5,.,TRBJ1-1,.
TGTGCCAGCAATACAGGGGTTTGGGAGACCCAGTACTTC,CASNTGVWETQYF,13,TRBV12-3/TRBV12-4,TRBD1,TRBJ2-5,.
TGCGCCAGCAGCCCTAGCGGGGGGGCAGCCTACAATGAGCAGTTCTTC,CASSPSGGAAYNEQFF,16,TRBV4-3,TRBD2,TRBJ2-1,few
TGTGCCAGCAGGAAAGGACAGGAAGAGACCCAGTACTTC,CASRKGQEETQYF,13,TRBV7-2,TRBD1,TRBJ2-5,.
TGCGCCAGCAGCCAAGGATGGGCTAGCGGGGGGGCGAATGAGCAGTTCTTC,CASSQGWASGGANEQFF,17,TRBV4-3,TRBD2,TRBJ2-1,few
TGTGCCAGCAGCGCCTCCGGGAACCAAGAGACCCAGTACTTC,CASSASGNQETQYF,14,TRBV7-2,.,TRBJ2-5,few
TGCAGTGCTGTGGACAGAAGCAAAAACATTCAGTACTTC,CSAVDRSKNIQYF,13,TRBV20-1,.,TRBJ2-4,.
TGTGCCACCAGCACCTTCAGGCAGATGAACACTGAAGCTTTCTTT,CATSTFRQMNTEAFF,15,TRBV15,.,TRBJ1-1,few
TGCAGCGCTGATTGGGACGGCACAGATACGCAGTATTTT,CSADWDGTDTQYF,13,TRBV29-1,.,TRBJ2-3,.
TGTGCCAGCAGCTTAGGGACGGTGTCCGGCTACACCTTC,CASSLGTVSGYTF,13,TRBV11-2,.,TRBJ1-2,.
TGTGCCAGCAGTCAGACGGCAACTAATGAAAAACTGTTTTTT,CASSQTATNEKLFF,14,TRBV27,.,TRBJ1-4,.
TGTGCCAGCAGCCCGCCGGGACAACGGGAGACCCAGTACTTC,CASSPPGQRETQYF,14,TRBV7-8,.,TRBJ2-5,.
TGTGCCAGCAGCCAAGAAGGCCAGGGACAGGCTACCGAGCAGTACTTC,CASSQEGQGQATEQYF,16,TRBV4-2,TRBD1,TRBJ2-7,few
TGTGCCAGCAGCTTAGCACCCAGCGAAGCTTTCTTT,CASSLAPSEAFF,12,TRBV7-9,.,TRBJ1-1,many
TGTGCCAGCTCACGCAGTGAGACCCAGTACTTC,CASSRSETQYF,11,TRBV18,.,TRBJ2-5,few
TGTGCCAGTAGTAGGGACAGGAGCTCCTATAATTCACCCCTCCACTTT,CASSRDRSSYNSPLHF,16,TRBV19,TRBD1,TRBJ1-6,few
TGTGCCAGCAGTGACCAAGCGGGGGGGCCTGATACGCAGTATTTT,CASSDQAGGPDTQYF,15,TRBV6-4,TRBD2,TRBJ2-3,few
TGTGCCAGCAGCCCGAGGGACTACTACAATGAGCAGTTCTTC,CASSPRDYYNEQFF,14,TRBV9,TRBD2,TRBJ2-1,once
TGCAGCGTTCGGGTGGTTCAGTCTGGGGCCAACGTCCTGACTTTC,CSVRVVQSGANVLTF,15,TRBV29-1,.,TRBJ2-6,.
TGTGCCAGCAGTTTAGAAGGTAGTACGGGGCAGTACTTC,CASSLEGSTGQYF,13,TRBV27,.,TRBJ2-7,.
TGCGCCAGCAGTCCACTGACTAGCGGGGGGGTCGGGGGCCAAGAGACCCAGTACTTC,CASSPLTSGGVGGQETQYF,19,TRBV5-1,TRBD2,TRBJ2-5,few
TGTGCCAGCAGCGTTGCGACTAACTATGGCTACACCTTC,CASSVATNYGYTF,13,TRBV9,.,TRBJ1-2,.
TGTGCCAGCAGCGCCCACGAGGGTCAGCCCCAGCATTTT,CASSAHEGQPQHF,13,TRBV11-2,.,TRBJ1-5,.
TGTGCCAGCTCCCGGCCGTCAAGGGTCTACAATGAGCAGTTCTTC,CASSRPSRVYNEQFF,15,TRBV18,.,TRBJ2-1,few
TGTGCCATCAGTGAAGGGACTAGCGGGGGGGCCGGAAAGACCCAGTACTTC,CAISEGTSGGAGKTQYF,17,TRBV10-3,TRBD2,TRBJ2-5,few
TGTGCCAGCAGCTCCCCTCCTGTCGGGAACACTGAAGCTTTCTTC,CASSSPPVGNTEAFF,15,TRBV6-2/TRBV6-3,.,TRBJ1-1,few
TGTGCCAGCAGTTTGGCCGGGCCCAGCACAGATACGCAGTATTTT,CASSLAGPSTDTQYF,15,TRBV5-1,.,TRBJ2-3,many
TGTGCCAGCAGCCCTTCCGGGAGTCCTACCAAGCAGTACTTC,CASSPSGSPTKQYF,14,TRBV28,.,TRBJ2-7,.
TGTGCCAGCAGCACCCAAGGACTAGCGGCGAACACCGGGGAGCTGTTTTTT,CASSTQGLAANTGELFF,17,TRBV9,TRBD2,TRBJ2-2,few
TGTGCCAGCAGCTTAGGGTCAGTCTCTGGAAACACCATATATTTT,CASSLGSVSGNTIYF,15,TRBV7-9,.,TRBJ1-3,.
TGTGCCAGCAGTTGGGACAGGGCCACTTTCTTT,CASSWDRATFF,11,TRBV6-5,TRBD1,TRBJ1-1,few